Below are 10 T cell receptor beta chains sequenced from a single sample in a study of blood T cell repertoires in COVID-19. The repertoire was sequenced with immunoSEQ multiplex PCR; TCRdb's copy has only in-frame clones and lacks some. The table includes 75,000 to 95,000 clones, 80% to 85% detected once. Material: peripheral blood. Receptors were obtained from a human donor in a cohort sampled during active COVID-19.

The V gene is TRBV11-1, the J gene TRBJ2-1; D unclear. Germline assignment: CDR1 SGHAT and CDR2 FQDESV (reference sequence). CDR3 length: 14 amino acids. V was shortened by 5 bases and J by 4 bases, with 12 bases between the two germline ends. CDR3 in DNA: TGTGCCAGCAGCCCAGGAAGGCGATACAATGAGCAGTTCTTC. Residues: CASSPGRRYNEQFF. Based on the CDR3 plus reference TRBV11-1 and TRBJ2-1, the full variable domain is EAEVAQSPRYKITEKSQAVAFWCDPISGHATLYWYRQILGQGPELLVQFQDESVVDDSQLPKDRFSAERLKGVDSTLKIQPAELGDSAMYLCASSPGRRYNEQFFGPGTRLTVL.

The genes are TRBV7-6 and TRBJ2-6; TRBD1 is a possible D gene (6 bases). The CDR3 length is 17 residues. Germline V gives CDR1 SGHVS, CDR2 FNYEAQ. The germline V and J ends were trimmed by 1 base and 0 bases, with 10 bases remaining between them. CDR3 sequence: CASSLVGGSSGANVLTF. CDR3 nucleotide sequence: TGTGCCAGCAGCTTAGTTGGGGGCAGCTCTGGGGCCAACGTCCTGACTTTC.

J is TRBJ2-7 and V is TRBV18; D may be TRBD1 (6 bases). Trimming took off 5 bases at V and 6 bases at J, with 17 bases between the two ends. The germline gives CDR1 KGHSH, CDR2 LQKENI. The CDR3 contains 14 residues. This CDR3 reads CASSVDSSQAEQYF. Here the CDR3 DNA reads TGTGCCAGCTCAGTGGACAGTTCCCAAGCCGAGCAGTACTTC.

V and J are TRBV7-9 and TRBJ2-7; D is perhaps TRBD2 (5 bases). CDR3 size: 14 residues. Germline loops: CDR1 SEHNR, CDR2 FQNEAQ (reference sequence). V gave up 4 bases and J gave up 6 bases, with 16 bases separating them. The CDR3 reads CASSSLWTRGEQYF. The CDR3 DNA sequence: TGTGCCAGCAGCTCTCTTTGGACTCGGGGCGAGCAGTACTTC.

V usage is TRBV7-9 and J usage is TRBJ2-3; 8 positions match TRBD2. Germline V gives CDR1 SEHNR, CDR2 FQNEAQ (reference sequence). CDR3 length: 14 residues. Trimming took 6 bases from V and 6 from J; bases not matched to a gene: 8. In DNA form, the CDR3 reads TGTGCCAGCAGACCCGGGGCTAGCGGGGATACGCAGTATTTT. This codes for CASRPGASGDTQYF.

This rearrangement joins TRBV19 to TRBJ2-7, with 8 bases identical to TRBD1. V lost 5 bases to trimming and J lost 2 bases; unmatched junction nucleotides: 8. The CDR3 spans 15 residues. Germline-derived CDR1 and CDR2 are LNHDA and SQIVND (reference sequence). The DNA for the CDR3 is TGTGCCAGTAGTGATCCCGGGACAGGAACCTACGAGCAGTACTTC. Protein product: CASSDPGTGTYEQYF.

The chain recombines TRBV28 with TRBJ1-5; 7 bases are a match to TRBD1. V lost 6 bases, J lost 0 bases, and 11 bases stayed unmatched. Looked up from germline, CDR1 is MDHEN and CDR2 is SYDVKM. The CDR3 is 17 amino acids. This CDR3 reads CASSVPQGVISNQPQHF. CDR3 bases: TGTGCCAGCAGCGTCCCGCAGGGGGTTATTAGCAATCAGCCCCAGCATTTT.

The chain has TRBV11-2 and TRBJ1-3, with D maybe TRBD1 (6 bases). CDR3 length: 16 amino acids. Looked up from germline, CDR1 is SGHAT and CDR2 is FQNNGV. V was trimmed by 0 bases and J by 4 bases, leaving 13 bases between them. CDR3 in DNA: TGTGCCAGCAGCTTAGACGTCCGGGGGGCAGGAAACACCATATATTTT. This sequence encodes CASSLDVRGAGNTIYF.

This sequence joins TRBV5-1 and TRBJ1-5, with a tentative D call TRBD1 (5 bases). CDR1 SGHRS and CDR2 YFSETQ come from the germline V gene. Trimming cost V 4 bases and J 5 bases, with 13 bases left between them. The CDR3 has 14 residues. CDR3 protein: CASSAAGEDQPQHF. DNA for the CDR3: TGCGCCAGCAGCGCAGCGGGGGAGGATCAGCCCCAGCATTTT.

V gene TRBV4-1 combines with J gene TRBJ2-7, with 9 bases that match TRBD1. Germline CDR1 reads MGHRA; CDR2 reads YSYEKL. The CDR3 runs 16 residues. V lost 1 base and J lost 5; bases outside the gene matches: 9. DNA of the CDR3: TGCGCCAGCAGCCAAGGGGGGGGACAGGGCGGCAACGAGCAGTACTTC. The encoded protein is CASSQGGGQGGNEQYF.